This paragraph covers one TCR beta chain sequence. A far larger clone is only one base removed, so a read error is likely. Arm-PCR with iRepertoire HTBI primers amplified the CDR3 regions for these TCR beta libraries. A single record per CDR3 protein comes from TCRdb applying MiXCR to the multiplex PCR reads. The sample includes roughly 500,000 distinct CDR3 sequences, roughly 12% of them seen just once. Indicated time point: newly diagnosed GD, antithyroid drugs for less than 3 months. The authors made the TCR library using RNA they extracted from PBMCs. An endocrinology department in Xi'an, China, recruited the patients. These data originate in a study of regulatory T cells in long-lasting Graves disease. The sample was also reused in another study, on T cells in Graves' hyperthyroidism and ophthalmopathy.

The specimen was peripheral blood mononuclear cells (PBMCs), collected at new diagnosis, from a patient treated with antithyroid drugs. This clonotype was obtained from a man younger than 40 with Graves disease.

DNA of the CDR3: TGTGCCAGCAGCCCGGCGGGACTAGCCGAAGAGACCCAGTTCTTC. This sequence encodes CASSPAGLAEETQFF. The genes are TRBV12-3 or TRBV12-4 and TRBJ2-1; 9 bases map to TRBD2. This CDR3 region has 15 residues. V shed 6 bases, J shed 13 bases, and the junction held 16 bases outside the gene matches.